These T cell receptor beta chains were read from a single sample in a study of beta chain features in type 1 diabetes. Profiled with immunoSEQ multiplex PCR; TCRdb holds only in-frame clones, not every one. The data contain approximately 170,000 clones, under 9.5% of them singletons. The sequenced material came from central memory CD4+ T cells from blood. These TCRs come from a man younger than 35 with type 1 diabetes. The CDR3 runs from the conserved cysteine through the conserved F or W. D genes are given only for firm matches. The size of a clone is reported for some rows only, either as once, few or many, or as a class for expanded clones.

TRBV5-7,TRBD2,TRBJ2-1,few,TGTGCCAGCATCCGGGGGCTAGCGGGAGGGCTAATTGGGAATGAGCAGTTCTTC,CASIRGLAGGLIGNEQFF
TRBV30,.,TRBJ1-1,few,TGTGCCTGGAGGCGGGAAGGGGCCAACGAAGCTTTCTTT,CAWRREGANEAFF
TRBV30,TRBD2,TRBJ2-7,few,TGTGCCTGCTCCGGAACGGGACTAGCGGGAGGAGGGCAGTACTTC,CACSGTGLAGGGQYF
TRBV28,.,TRBJ1-2,few,TGTGCCAGCAGTTCAGGGGTGGACTATGGCTACACCTTC,CASSSGVDYGYTF
TRBV6-1,TRBD1,TRBJ2-5,few,TGTGCCAGCAGTGGCCACCCGGACAGGGGAGAGACCCAGTACTTC,CASSGHPDRGETQYF
TRBV25-1,.,TRBJ2-1,few,TGTGCCAGCAGTGGATCAGGGCGGAGATACAATGAGCAGTTCTTC,CASSGSGRRYNEQFF
TRBV27,TRBD2,TRBJ2-3,.,TGTGCCAGCAGAGGTGTTCTAGCGGGGTCCACAGATACGCAGTATTTT,CASRGVLAGSTDTQYF
TRBV15,.,TRBJ2-1,.,TGTGCCACCAGCACCGGGGGCTACAATGAGCAGTTCTTC,CATSTGGYNEQFF
TRBV5-1,.,TRBJ1-1,.,TGCGCCAGCAGCCAAGACCCGACTCTAGCCACTGAAGCTTTCTTT,CASSQDPTLATEAFF
TRBV14,.,TRBJ1-1,few,TGTGCCAGCAGCCTGGGACTTCGCGGTGAAGCTTTCTTT,CASSLGLRGEAFF
TRBV11-1,TRBD1,TRBJ1-1,few,TGTGCCAGCAGCTTCAACGACAGGGGCAGGGCTTTCTTT,CASSFNDRGRAFF
TRBV4-1,TRBD2,TRBJ2-1,.,TGCGCCAGCAGCCAAGTTTCGGGGGGGTTGTTCTTC,CASSQVSGGLFF
TRBV7-9,.,TRBJ1-1,few,TGTGCCAGCACCTTGACAGGTGAAGCTTTCTTT,CASTLTGEAFF
TRBV2,.,TRBJ1-2,few,TGTGCCAGCAGGACACAAGGCTACACCTTC,CASRTQGYTF
TRBV4-2,TRBD2,TRBJ2-3,few,TGTGCCAGCAGCCAGTACGGGACTAGCGGGTCAGATACGCAGTATTTT,CASSQYGTSGSDTQYF
TRBV14,.,TRBJ1-2,few,TGTGCCAGCAGCCAAGATTTGGCAGGGGCTGGCTACACCTTC,CASSQDLAGAGYTF
TRBV30,TRBD1,TRBJ2-7,.,TGTGCCTGGAAGCCGGGACAGAACTACGAGCAGTACTTC,CAWKPGQNYEQYF
TRBV7-2,TRBD2,TRBJ2-5,.,TGTGCCAGCAGCCCCGCCGGAGGACTAGGTTTTGGAGAGACCCAGTACTTC,CASSPAGGLGFGETQYF
TRBV2,TRBD1,TRBJ1-2,few,TGTGCCAGCAACCCGGACAGGGAGGGTGGCTACACCTTC,CASNPDREGGYTF
TRBV5-1,.,TRBJ2-7,few,TGCGCCAGCAGGCAGGAGGGGACAGCCCCCTACGAGCAGTACTTC,CASRQEGTAPYEQYF
TRBV27,.,TRBJ2-5,.,TGTGCCAGCAGTCGACAGCCCCAAGAGACCCAGTACTTC,CASSRQPQETQYF
TRBV25-1,TRBD1,TRBJ2-5,many,TGTGCCAGCAGTGATCGGACAGGGCCAGAGACCCAGTACTTC,CASSDRTGPETQYF
TRBV7-9,.,TRBJ1-2,many,TGTGCCAGCAGCTCATCCCGGGTGGCAGGCTACACCTTC,CASSSSRVAGYTF
TRBV9,.,TRBJ2-3,few,TGTGCCAGCAGCCAAGCGGCCCCAGATACGCAGTATTTT,CASSQAAPDTQYF
TRBV15,.,TRBJ1-5,.,TGTGCCACCAGCAGAGATCGTGAGGGTGGGCAGCCCCAGCATTTT,CATSRDREGGQPQHF
TRBV11-2,.,TRBJ2-2,few,TGTGCCAGCAGCTTTAGCGGCACCGGGGAGCTGTTTTTT,CASSFSGTGELFF
TRBV6-1,.,TRBJ2-7,.,TGTGCCAGCAGTGAAAGGGGGACTATTGACGAGCAGTACTTC,CASSERGTIDEQYF
TRBV23-1,.,TRBJ2-4,few,TGCGCCAGCAGTCCCCCTAGACAGGCGCAAGCTAGCCTGGCCAAAAACATTCAGTACTTC,CASSPPRQAQASLAKNIQYF
TRBV5-1,TRBD2,TRBJ2-3,.,TGCGCCAGCAGCCTTTTACCGGGACTAGCGGGAGGCCCTAGCACAGATACGCAGTATTTT,CASSLLPGLAGGPSTDTQYF
TRBV4-2,TRBD2,TRBJ2-1,few,TGTGCCAGCAGCCAATCTCAGGGACTAGGGGAGTTCTTC,CASSQSQGLGEFF
TRBV7-2,TRBD1,TRBJ1-3,.,TGTGCCAGCAGCTCGGGACAGTACGGAAACACCATATATTTT,CASSSGQYGNTIYF